The entry below describes one T cell receptor (beta chain). Its target is unknown. The data derive from a study of T cells after yellow fever vaccination. Background on the study: Where fractions had low cell numbers, libraries were prepared from them with the SMART-Seq v4 Ultra Low Input RNA kit.

Template-switching 5'RACE yielded the TCR cDNA; a universal primer site and UMIs were added in the process. Each CDR3 protein gets one entry after TCRdb re-called the 5' RACE reads with MiXCR. The sample carries some 560,000 distinct CDR3 sequences, about a sixth recorded once. Whole-study results and caveats: Researchers noted that a small share of clonotypes showed up in both CD4 and CD8 compartments. Contaminating bulk clonotypes could be abundant in FACS-sorted repertoires.

CDR3 size: 14 residues. V lost 5 bases and J lost 10; bases outside the gene matches: 7. In germline, CDR1 is SEHNR, CDR2 FQNEAQ (reference sequence). The sample here was PBMCs, taken 5 days after the first yellow fever vaccination. This TCR came from a man between 18 and 29 years old who received the YFV17D yellow fever vaccine. The rearrangement links TRBV7-9 to TRBJ1-6, with TRBD1 identical over 8 bases. The CDR3 reads CASSQVTGGSPLHF. CDR3 DNA sequence: TGTGCCAGCAGCCAAGTCACAGGGGGATCACCCCTCCACTTT.